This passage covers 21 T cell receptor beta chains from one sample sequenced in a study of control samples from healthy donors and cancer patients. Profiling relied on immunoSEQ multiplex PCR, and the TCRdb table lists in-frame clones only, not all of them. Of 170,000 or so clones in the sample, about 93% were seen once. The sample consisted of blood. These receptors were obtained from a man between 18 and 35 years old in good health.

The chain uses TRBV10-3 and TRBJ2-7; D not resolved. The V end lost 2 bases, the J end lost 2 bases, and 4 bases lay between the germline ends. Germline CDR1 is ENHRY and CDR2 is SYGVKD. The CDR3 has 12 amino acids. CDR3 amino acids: CAISETTYEQYF. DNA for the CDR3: TGTGCCATCAGTGAGACTACCTACGAGCAGTACTTC.

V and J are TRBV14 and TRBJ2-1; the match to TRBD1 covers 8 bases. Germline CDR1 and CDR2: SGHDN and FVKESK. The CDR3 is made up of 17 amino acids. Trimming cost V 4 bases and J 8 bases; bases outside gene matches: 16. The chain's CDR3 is CASSPILGQGSRHEQFF. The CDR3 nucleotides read TGTGCCAGCAGCCCGATATTAGGACAGGGTTCTCGCCATGAGCAGTTCTTC.

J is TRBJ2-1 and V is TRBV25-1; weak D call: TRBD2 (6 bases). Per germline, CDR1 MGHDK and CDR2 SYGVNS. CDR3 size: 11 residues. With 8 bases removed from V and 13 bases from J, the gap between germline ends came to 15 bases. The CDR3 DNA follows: TGTGCCAGCGTTACCTCTAGCGAACAGTTCTTC. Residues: CASVTSSEQFF.

The DNA of the CDR3 is TGTGCCAGCAGGGGTACAGCGGGCACTGAAGCTTTCTTT. Its protein is CASRGTAGTEAFF. The V call is TRBV6-6, the J call TRBJ1-1, with D uncertain. The germline V and J ends were trimmed by 6 bases and 4 bases, with 12 bases remaining between them. The CDR3 runs to 13 residues. From germline, CDR1 is MNHNY and CDR2 SVGAGI (reference sequence).

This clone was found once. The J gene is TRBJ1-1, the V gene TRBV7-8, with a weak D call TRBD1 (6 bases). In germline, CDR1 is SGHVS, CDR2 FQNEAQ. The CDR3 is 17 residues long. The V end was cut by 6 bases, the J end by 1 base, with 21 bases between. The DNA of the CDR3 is TGTGCCAGCAGTTCGACAGGCCCCGGTTCACCGAACACTGAAGCTTTCTTT. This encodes CASSSTGPGSPNTEAFF.

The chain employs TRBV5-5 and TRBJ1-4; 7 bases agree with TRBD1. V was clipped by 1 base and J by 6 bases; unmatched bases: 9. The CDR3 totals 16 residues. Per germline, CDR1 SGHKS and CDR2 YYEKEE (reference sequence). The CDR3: CASSLTSGQRDEKLFF. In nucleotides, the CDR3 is TGTGCCAGCAGCTTGACCTCGGGACAGCGAGATGAAAAACTGTTTTTT.

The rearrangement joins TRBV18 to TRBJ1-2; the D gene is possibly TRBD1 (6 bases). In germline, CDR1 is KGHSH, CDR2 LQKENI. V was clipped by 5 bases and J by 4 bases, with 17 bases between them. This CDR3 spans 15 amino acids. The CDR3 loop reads CASSAQGQWGYGYTF. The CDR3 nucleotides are TGTGCCAGCTCAGCACAGGGCCAGTGGGGCTATGGCTACACCTTC. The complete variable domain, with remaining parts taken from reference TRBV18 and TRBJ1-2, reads NAGVMQNPRHLVRRRGQEARLRCSPMKGHSHVYWYRQLPEEGLKFMVYLQKENIIDESGMPKERFSAEFPKEGPSILRIQQVVRGDSAAYFCASSAQGQWGYGYTFGSGTRLTVV.

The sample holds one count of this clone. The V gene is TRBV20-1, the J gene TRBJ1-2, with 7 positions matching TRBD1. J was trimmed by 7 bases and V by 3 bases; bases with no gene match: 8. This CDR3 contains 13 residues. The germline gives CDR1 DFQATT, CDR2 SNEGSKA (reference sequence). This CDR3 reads CSASGGGASGYTF. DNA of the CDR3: TGCAGTGCTAGTGGAGGGGGCGCATCTGGCTACACCTTC.

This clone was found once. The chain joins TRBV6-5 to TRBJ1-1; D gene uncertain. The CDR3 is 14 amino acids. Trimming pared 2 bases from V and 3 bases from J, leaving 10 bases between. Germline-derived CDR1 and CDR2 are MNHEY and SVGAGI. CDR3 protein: CASSYRDMDTEAFF. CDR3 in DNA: TGTGCCAGCAGTTACAGGGATATGGACACTGAAGCTTTCTTT.

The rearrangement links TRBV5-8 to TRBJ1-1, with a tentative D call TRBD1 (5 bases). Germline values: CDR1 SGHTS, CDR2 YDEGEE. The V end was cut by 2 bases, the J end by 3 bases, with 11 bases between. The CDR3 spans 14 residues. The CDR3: CASSFLLGDTEAFF. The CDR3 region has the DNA TGTGCCAGCAGCTTCCTGTTGGGGGACACTGAAGCTTTCTTT.

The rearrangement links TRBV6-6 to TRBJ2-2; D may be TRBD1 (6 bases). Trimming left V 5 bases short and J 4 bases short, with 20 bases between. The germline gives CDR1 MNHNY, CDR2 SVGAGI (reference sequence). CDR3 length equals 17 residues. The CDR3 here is CASSRFIQTGFTGELFF. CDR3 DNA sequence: TGTGCCAGCAGTAGATTTATTCAGACAGGTTTCACCGGGGAGCTGTTTTTT.

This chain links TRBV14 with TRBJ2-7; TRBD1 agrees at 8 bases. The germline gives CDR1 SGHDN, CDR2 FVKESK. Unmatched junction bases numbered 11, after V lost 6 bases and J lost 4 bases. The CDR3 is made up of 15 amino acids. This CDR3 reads CASRSSGTGQYEQYF. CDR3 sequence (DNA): TGTGCCAGCAGGTCCTCCGGGACAGGTCAGTACGAGCAGTACTTC.

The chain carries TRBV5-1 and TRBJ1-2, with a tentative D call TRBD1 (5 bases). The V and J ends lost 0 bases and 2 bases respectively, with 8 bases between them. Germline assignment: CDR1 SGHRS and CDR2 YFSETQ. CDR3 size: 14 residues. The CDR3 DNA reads TGCGCCAGCAGCTTGGGTGGGGCAAACTATGGCTACACCTTC. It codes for CASSLGGANYGYTF.

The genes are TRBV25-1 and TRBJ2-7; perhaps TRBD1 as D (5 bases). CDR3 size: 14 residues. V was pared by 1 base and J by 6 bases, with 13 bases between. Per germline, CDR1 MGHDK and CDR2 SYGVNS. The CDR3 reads CASSEWITGREQYF. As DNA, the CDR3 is TGTGCCAGCAGTGAATGGATAACAGGTCGCGAGCAGTACTTC.

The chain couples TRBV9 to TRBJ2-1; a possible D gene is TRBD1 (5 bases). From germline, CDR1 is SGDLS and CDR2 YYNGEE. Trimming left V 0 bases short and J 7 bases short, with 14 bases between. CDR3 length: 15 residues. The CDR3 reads CASSVVSRAHNEQFF. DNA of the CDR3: TGTGCCAGCAGCGTAGTTTCCAGGGCCCATAATGAGCAGTTCTTC.

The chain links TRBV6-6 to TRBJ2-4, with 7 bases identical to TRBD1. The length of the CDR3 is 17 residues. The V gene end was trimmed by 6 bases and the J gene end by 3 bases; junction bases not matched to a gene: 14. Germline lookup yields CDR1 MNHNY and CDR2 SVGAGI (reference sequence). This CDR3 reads CASSRSGQRGSKNIQYF. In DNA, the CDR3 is TGTGCCAGCAGCCGATCGGGACAGAGGGGAAGCAAAAACATTCAGTACTTC.

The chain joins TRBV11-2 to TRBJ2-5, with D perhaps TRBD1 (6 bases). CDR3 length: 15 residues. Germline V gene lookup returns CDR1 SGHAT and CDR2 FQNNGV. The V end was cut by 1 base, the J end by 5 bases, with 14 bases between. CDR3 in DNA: TGTGCCAGCAGCTTAGTACCGCAGGGGAAGGAGACCCAGTACTTC. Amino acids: CASSLVPQGKETQYF.

The CDR3 nucleotides read TGTGCCAGCAGTTTCGTGGGGGGGCACAATGAGCAGTTCTTC. It translates to CASSFVGGHNEQFF. V usage is TRBV27 and J usage is TRBJ2-1; D is possibly TRBD2 (7 bases). The CDR3 length is 14 residues. V gave up 3 bases and J gave up 5 bases, with 11 bases separating them. Germline V lookup: CDR1 MNHEY, CDR2 SMNVEV (reference sequence).

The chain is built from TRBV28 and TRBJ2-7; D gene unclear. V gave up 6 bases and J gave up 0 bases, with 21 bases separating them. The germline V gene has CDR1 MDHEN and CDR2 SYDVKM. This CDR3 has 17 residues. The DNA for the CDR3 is TGTGCCAGCAGCTCTTATTTACAGCCGAGAGCCTCCTACGAGCAGTACTTC. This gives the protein CASSSYLQPRASYEQYF.

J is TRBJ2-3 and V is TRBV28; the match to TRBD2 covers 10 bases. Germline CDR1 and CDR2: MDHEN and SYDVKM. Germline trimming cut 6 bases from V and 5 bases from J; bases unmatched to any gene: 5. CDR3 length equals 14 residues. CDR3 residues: CASRRAGGRDTQYF. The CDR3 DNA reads TGTGCCAGCAGACGAGCGGGGGGGCGAGATACGCAGTATTTT. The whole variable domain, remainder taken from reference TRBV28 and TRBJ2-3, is DVKVTQSSRYLVKRTGEKVFLECVQDMDHENMFWYRQDPGLGLRLIYFSYDVKMKEKGDIPEGYSVSREKKERFSLILESASTNQTSMYLCASRRAGGRDTQYFGPGTRLTVL.

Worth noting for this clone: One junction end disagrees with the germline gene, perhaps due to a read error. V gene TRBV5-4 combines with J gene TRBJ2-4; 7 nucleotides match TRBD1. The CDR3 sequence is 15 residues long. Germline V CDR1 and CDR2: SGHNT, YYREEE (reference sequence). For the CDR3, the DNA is TGTGCCAGCGGCTTGGGGGACCGGGACAGAAACATTCAGTACTTC. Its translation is CASGLGDRDRNIQYF.